A single sample gave rise to the 6 T cell receptor beta chains below, sequenced in a study of chemoradiotherapy in HPV16-positive cancers. Some clones are missing from TCRdb's copy, which holds only in-frame ones; the method was immunoSEQ multiplex PCR. The data contain some 2,900 clones, 70% to 90% of them singletons. The source material was tumor tissue, sampled from a patient who underwent chemoradiotherapy. These receptors all come from a human donor with HPV-associated anogenital cancer.

The rearrangement joins TRBV28 to TRBJ2-5; 7 nucleotides align to TRBD2. The DNA end is a closer match to TRBJ2-7, so the J assignment may be wrong. This CDR3 comprises 13 residues. Germline CDR1 reads MDHEN; CDR2 reads SYDVKM. This chain's CDR3 is CATWRGRGYEQYF. The CDR3 nucleotides are TGTGCCACCTGGAGAGGGAGGGGCTACGAGCAGTACTTC.

V is TRBV30 and J is TRBJ2-5; possible D gene TRBD1, 6 bases. The J call is uncertain, as TRBJ2-7 better fits the DNA end. Per germline, CDR1 GTSNPN and CDR2 SVGIG (reference sequence). CDR3 size: 13 residues. CDR3 sequence: CAWSLQGNHEQYF. The CDR3 DNA reads TGTGCCTGGAGCCTACAGGGTAACCACGAGCAGTACTTC.

The chain links TRBV7-2 to TRBJ2-5; unclear D gene. Looked up from germline, CDR1 is SGHTA and CDR2 is FQGNSA. CDR3 length: 12 amino acids. Trimming removed 1 base from V and 6 bases from J, with 6 bases in between. The CDR3 DNA follows: TGTGCCAGCAGCTTAGTCGAGCAGACCCAGTACTTC. Amino acids: CASSLVEQTQYF.

This rearrangement joins TRBV7-2 to TRBJ2-7; 10 bases fit TRBD2. The CDR3 loop spans 15 amino acids. The V gene's germline CDR1 is SGHTA and CDR2 FQGNSA. J gave up 2 bases and V 3 bases, and 4 bases lay outside the gene matches. The CDR3 bases are TGTGCCAGCAGCTTGGGGAGCGGGGGGGCCTACGAGCAGTACTTC. This codes for CASSLGSGGAYEQYF.

The chain recombines TRBV5-4 with TRBJ2-1, with D unresolved. Germline V gene sequence: CDR1 SGHNT, CDR2 YYREEE (reference sequence). With 3 bases removed from V and 0 bases from J, the gap between germline ends came to 4 bases. CDR3 length: 13 residues. The CDR3 region is CASSSSSYNEQFF. In DNA, the CDR3 is TGTGCCAGCAGCTCCAGCTCCTACAATGAGCAGTTCTTC.

The V and J genes are TRBV10-3 and TRBJ1-4, with 7 bases lining up with TRBD1. Trimming took 4 bases from V and 7 from J; bases not matched to a gene: 6. The germline V gene has CDR1 ENHRY and CDR2 SYGVKD. The CDR3 is 14 amino acids. Here the CDR3 DNA reads TGTGCCATCAGTGGGGAACAGGGGCGTGAAAAACTGTTTTTT. It yields the protein CAISGEQGREKLFF.